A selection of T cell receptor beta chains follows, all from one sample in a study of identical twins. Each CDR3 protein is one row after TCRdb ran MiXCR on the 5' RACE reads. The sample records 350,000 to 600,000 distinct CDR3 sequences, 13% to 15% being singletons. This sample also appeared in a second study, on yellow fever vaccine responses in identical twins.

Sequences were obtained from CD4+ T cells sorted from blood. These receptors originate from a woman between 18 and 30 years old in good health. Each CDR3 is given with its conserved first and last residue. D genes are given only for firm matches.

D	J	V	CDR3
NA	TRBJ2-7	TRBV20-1	CSLKGVRYEQYF
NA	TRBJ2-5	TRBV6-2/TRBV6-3	CATKTRLEAKETQYF
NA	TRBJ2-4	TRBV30	CAWSLDKNIQYF
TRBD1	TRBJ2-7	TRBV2	CASSEARTGELYEQYF
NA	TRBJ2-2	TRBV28	CASSSGNIYTGELFF
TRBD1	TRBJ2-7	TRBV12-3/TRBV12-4	CASRSSGTGYYEQYF
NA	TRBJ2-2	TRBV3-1	CASSQDAGNTGELFF
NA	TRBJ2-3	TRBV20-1	CSARLPTNSEAQYF
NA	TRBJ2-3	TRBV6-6	CASSNRGTDTQYF
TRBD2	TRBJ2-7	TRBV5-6	CASSTGLADPIRVHGF
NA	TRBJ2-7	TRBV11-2	CASSLDRTPGREQYF
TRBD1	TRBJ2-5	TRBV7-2	CASSPTGGIAETQYF
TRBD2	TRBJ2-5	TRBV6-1	CASRVKPLAGGDETQYF
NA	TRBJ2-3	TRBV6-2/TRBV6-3	CASSSEGGYTDTQYF
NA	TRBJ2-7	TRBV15	CATSGGGYEQYF
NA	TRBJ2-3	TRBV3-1	CASSPGQRLTDTQYF
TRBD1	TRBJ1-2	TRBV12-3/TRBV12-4	CASSPSTPGGYGYTF
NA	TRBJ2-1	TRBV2	CASSRQGPIDHEQFF
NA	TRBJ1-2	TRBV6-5	CASSYSRSNYGYTF
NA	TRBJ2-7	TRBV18	CASSPTTVIEQYF
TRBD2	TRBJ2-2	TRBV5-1	CASSFGTSGKAGELFF
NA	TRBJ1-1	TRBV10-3	CASRGDNTMNTEAFF
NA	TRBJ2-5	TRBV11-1	CASGVVGRETQYF
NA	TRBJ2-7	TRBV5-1	CASSLAGRESEQYF
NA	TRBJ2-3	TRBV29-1	CSVGGKSTDTQYF
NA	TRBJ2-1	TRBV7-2	CASSLFGQGIRNEQFF
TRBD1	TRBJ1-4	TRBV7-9	CASSAKGTVNEKLFF
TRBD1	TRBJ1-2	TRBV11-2	CASSHGQGNGYTF
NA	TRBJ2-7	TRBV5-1	CASSETGTYEQYF
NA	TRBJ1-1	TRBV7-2	CASSLDLGRVTEAFF
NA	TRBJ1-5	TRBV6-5	CASSKGSQPQHF
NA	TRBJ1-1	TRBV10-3	CAISGTAAGNTEAFF
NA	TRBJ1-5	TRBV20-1	CSAKDRDSNQPQHF
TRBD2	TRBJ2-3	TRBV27	CASSSLSGGATTDTQYF
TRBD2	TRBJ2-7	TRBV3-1	CASSQMGGGEQYF
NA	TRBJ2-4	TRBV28	CASSLPRTENIQYF
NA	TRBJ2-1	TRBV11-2	CASSLDLRAMYGNEQFF
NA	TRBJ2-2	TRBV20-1	CSASASEHGELFF
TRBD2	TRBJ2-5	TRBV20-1	CSAQRGDTQETQYF
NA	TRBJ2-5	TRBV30	CAWTRQETQYF
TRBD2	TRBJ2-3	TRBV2	CASTQRASGSTDTQYF
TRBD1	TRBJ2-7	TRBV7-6	CASSLQGTGYYEQYF
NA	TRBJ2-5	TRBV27	CASGRRQETQYF
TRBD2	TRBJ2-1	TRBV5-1	CASSQRWAGTSGSREQFF
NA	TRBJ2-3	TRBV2	CASVLTGSMADTQYF
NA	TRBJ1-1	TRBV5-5	CASSTPGRRNTEAFF
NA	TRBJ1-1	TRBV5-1	CASSLAVLTGNTEAFF
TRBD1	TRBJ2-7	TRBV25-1	CASSEPGTGAHEQYF
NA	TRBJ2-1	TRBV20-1	CSADTSTDEQFF
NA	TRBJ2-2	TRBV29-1	CSVNKGGGELFF
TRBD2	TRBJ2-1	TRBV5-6	CASSLSWLAGEGAYNEQFF
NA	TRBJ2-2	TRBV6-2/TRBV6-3	CASSSQDTGELFF
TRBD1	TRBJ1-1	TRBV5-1	CASSLVGAGGNTEAFF
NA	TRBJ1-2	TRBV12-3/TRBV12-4	CASSLDRSILGASVGYTF
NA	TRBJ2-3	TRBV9	CASSANTDTQYF